These 25 T cell receptor beta chains were all obtained from the same sample, sequenced in a study of molecular identifiers for immune sequencing clone quantification. TCRdb re-derived calls from the PCR reads in MiXCR, one entry per CDR3 protein. The sample gives roughly 50,000 distinct CDR3 sequences, more than 35% of which show up once; 3.5% to 4% is in the top ten. The sequenced sample was naive CD8+ T cells from blood, with Jurkat cell RNA spiked in. Subset denoted: FACS-sorted CD8+CD4-CCR7+CD45RA+ naive T cells. These receptors were taken from a human donor in good health. Some libraries in this study had Jurkat cell RNA spiked in.

The chain has TRBV10-3 and TRBJ1-2; the D is unclear. The CDR3 runs 13 residues. Germline V lookup: CDR1 ENHRY, CDR2 SYGVKD. Trimming cost V 3 bases and J 6 bases, with 11 bases left between them. In nucleotides, the CDR3 is TGTGCCATCAGTGACCCCCCTCTCCATGGCTACACCTTC. This gives the protein CAISDPPLHGYTF.

A single count supports this clonotype. The V and J genes are TRBV9 and TRBJ2-3; 8 nucleotides agree with TRBD2. CDR3 length equals 16 residues. Germline V CDR1 and CDR2: SGDLS, YYNGEE. J gave up 0 bases and V 0 bases, and 3 bases lay outside the gene matches. CDR3 protein: CASSVGASGSTDTQYF. In nucleotides, the CDR3 is TGTGCCAGCAGCGTAGGGGCTAGCGGGAGCACAGATACGCAGTATTTT.

V usage is TRBV7-8 and J usage is TRBJ1-5; D is uncertain. Trimming removed 2 bases at V and 9 bases at J, with 14 bases between. The CDR3 runs to 14 residues. CDR1 is SGHVS and CDR2 is FQNEAQ in the germline V gene. CDR3 DNA: TGTGCCAGCAGCTTAATCGTGGGCCCTGGGCCCCAGCATTTT. Its translation is CASSLIVGPGPQHF.

This clonotype came up many times. The genes are TRBV5-1 and TRBJ2-1, with D unresolved. The germline V gene encodes CDR1 SGHRS and CDR2 YFSETQ. Trimming pared 6 bases from V and 10 bases from J, leaving 17 bases between. This CDR3 is 13 amino acids long. The CDR3 DNA reads as TGCGCCAGCACCAAGAAGGTGCCCGCGGAGCAGTTCTTC. Its protein is CASTKKVPAEQFF.

The gene calls are TRBV4-3 and TRBJ2-3, with TRBD2 identical over 8 bases. With 7 bases clipped from V and 2 bases from J, the junction kept 8 bases outside the gene matches. The CDR3 runs 15 residues. The germline V gene has CDR1 LGHNA and CDR2 YSLEER. The CDR3 nucleotides are TGCGCCAGCAAATTTCCAGCGGGAGACACAGATACGCAGTATTTT. This gives the protein CASKFPAGDTDTQYF.

The chain joins TRBV19 to TRBJ2-3; D is perhaps TRBD2 (6 bases). The germline V gene has CDR1 LNHDA and CDR2 SQIVND (reference sequence). This CDR3 has 15 residues. V lost 3 bases and J 2 bases, leaving 12 bases between the germline ends. CDR3 DNA: TGTGCCAGTAGTATTTCTGGGAGGCTCACAGATACGCAGTATTTT. It translates to CASSISGRLTDTQYF.

The rearrangement uses TRBV14 and TRBJ1-3; 8 bases agree with TRBD1. V was pared by 0 bases and J by 0 bases, with 10 bases of the junction left unmatched. Looked up from germline, CDR1 is SGHDN and CDR2 is FVKESK. There are 19 residues in the CDR3. CDR3 residues: CASSQDYGTGRFSGNTIYF. CDR3 coding DNA: TGTGCCAGCAGCCAAGATTACGGGACAGGCCGTTTCTCTGGAAACACCATATATTTT. Complete variable domain (other parts from reference TRBV14 and TRBJ1-3): EAGVTQFPSHSVIEKGQTVTLRCDPISGHDNLYWYRRVMGKEIKFLLHFVKESKQDESGMPNNRFLAERTGGTYSTLKVQPAELEDSGVYFCASSQDYGTGRFSGNTIYFGEGSWLTVV.

The V call is TRBV11-2, the J call TRBJ2-5; 10 positions match TRBD1. The CDR3 contains 17 residues. V gave up 2 bases and J gave up 2 bases; unmatched junction bases: 8. Germline lookup yields CDR1 SGHAT and CDR2 FQNNGV. Here the CDR3 reads CASSLQGQGTRQETQYF. The DNA for the CDR3 is TGTGCCAGCAGCTTACAGGGACAGGGGACTCGTCAAGAGACCCAGTACTTC.

This clonotype occurred many times. The rearrangement uses TRBV6-1 and TRBJ2-5; the match to TRBD1 covers 7 bases. The V gene's germline CDR1 is MNHNS and CDR2 SASEGT. The J segment lost 5 bases and the V segment lost 1 base, leaving 4 bases of the junction unmatched. The CDR3 runs 14 residues. CDR3 coding DNA: TGTGCCAGCAGTGAAGGAGGGGGCCAGGAGACCCAGTACTTC. Translated, it gives CASSEGGGQETQYF.

This rearrangement joins TRBV4-2 to TRBJ2-3; D call uncertain. Germline lookup yields CDR1 LGHNA and CDR2 YNFKEQ. The CDR3 covers 15 residues. V shed 7 bases and J shed 1 base, with 15 bases lying between them. CDR3 sequence: CASTPRSFRTDTQYF. The DNA of the CDR3 is TGTGCCAGCACCCCTAGAAGCTTCCGCACAGATACGCAGTATTTT.

This clonotype appeared a few times. This chain links TRBV3-1 with TRBJ2-2; D is unclear. The CDR3 consists of 17 residues. Trimming pared 1 base from V and 1 base from J, leaving 13 bases between. The germline V gene encodes CDR1 LGHDT and CDR2 YNNKEL (reference sequence). CDR3: CASSQASGGVNTGELFF. DNA for the CDR3: TGTGCCAGCAGCCAAGCGTCCGGTGGAGTGAACACCGGGGAGCTGTTTTTT.

This chain links TRBV12-3 or TRBV12-4 with TRBJ1-2; D is uncertain. This CDR3 region has 13 residues. V was clipped by 4 bases and J by 3 bases, with 9 bases between them. The CDR3 region is CASSSRAYYGYTF. The DNA for the CDR3 is TGTGCCAGCAGTTCAAGGGCCTACTATGGCTACACCTTC.

A remark on this clonotype: This clone may be a read error of a much larger clone one base away. This chain joins TRBV4-3 and TRBJ2-2; 9 positions agree with TRBD2. V lost 1 base, J lost 4 bases, and 1 base stayed unmatched. This CDR3 is built from 15 residues. The germline V gene has CDR1 LGHNA and CDR2 YSLEER. DNA for the CDR3: TGCGCCAGCAGCCAAGGACTAGCGGCCACCGGGGAGCTGTTTTTT. Protein product: CASSQGLAATGELFF.

The gene calls are TRBV11-1 and TRBJ2-3; 7 bases are a match to TRBD2. The CDR3 consists of 15 residues. Trimming took 3 bases from V and 0 from J; bases not matched to a gene: 3. The germline CDR1 and CDR2 sequences are SGHAT and FQDESV (reference sequence). The CDR3 DNA follows: TGTGCCAGCAGCTTCCTAGCGGCTAGCACAGATACGCAGTATTTT. Amino acids: CASSFLAASTDTQYF.

There are a few counts of this clonotype. The rearrangement links TRBV27 to TRBJ2-7; TRBD1 agrees at 10 bases. Germline V CDR1 and CDR2: MNHEY, SMNVEV (reference sequence). The CDR3 is 13 residues long. With V trimmed by 6 bases and J by 2 bases, 1 base remained unmatched. CDR3 sequence reads: CASRGTGAYEQYF. The CDR3 DNA reads TGTGCCAGCAGGGGGACAGGGGCCTACGAGCAGTACTTC.

J is TRBJ2-1 and V is TRBV29-1, with D possibly being TRBD1 (5 bases). The germline V gene encodes CDR1 SQVTM and CDR2 ANQGSEA. This CDR3 is 14 amino acids long. The V gene lost 6 bases and the J gene lost 5 bases, with 17 bases spanning the gap. The CDR3 DNA is TGCAGCGTCTTCGCGACAGAGGATAACAATGAGCAGTTCTTC. It translates to CSVFATEDNNEQFF.

Only a few counts were recorded for this clonotype. V is TRBV7-6 and J is TRBJ2-1; 11 nucleotides align to TRBD2. V dropped 5 bases and J dropped 4; count of bases not matched to a gene: 4. Germline V gene sequence: CDR1 SGHVS, CDR2 FNYEAQ. This CDR3 is 15 amino acids long. CDR3 residues: CASSPTSGSYNEQFF. In DNA form, the CDR3 reads TGTGCCAGCAGCCCAACTAGCGGGAGTTACAATGAGCAGTTCTTC.

This clonotype is labeled as medium-sized. V usage is TRBV28 and J usage is TRBJ2-7, with TRBD1 matching over 7 bases. Germline CDR1 reads MDHEN; CDR2 reads SYDVKM. The CDR3 sequence is 12 residues long. The V and J ends lost 6 bases and 6 bases, in that order; junction bases with no gene match: 5. CDR3 sequence (DNA): TGTGCCAGCAGACCGACAGGGCGCGAGCAGTACTTC. Protein sequence: CASRPTGREQYF.

The chain couples TRBV20-1 to TRBJ2-5; TRBD1 aligns across 7 bases. Trimming at V came to 0 bases and at J to 3 bases, leaving 7 bases not matched to a gene. Per the germline V gene, CDR1 is DFQATT and CDR2 is SNEGSKA (reference sequence). The length of the CDR3 is 15 residues. CDR3 in DNA: TGCAGTGCTAGAGAGTCTATCACAGGGGAAGAGACCCAGTACTTC. This gives the protein CSARESITGEETQYF.

This clonotype has just a few counts. A read error is likely, as this CDR3 ends without the conserved phenylalanine or tryptophan. This chain connects TRBV13 to TRBJ2-7; D tentatively reads TRBD1 or TRBD2 (5 bases each). V dropped 3 bases and J dropped 6 bases, with 15 bases sitting between them. Germline V gene data show CDR1 as PRHDT and CDR2 as FYEKMQ (reference sequence). The CDR3 loop spans 14 amino acids. The CDR3 DNA is TGTGCCAGCAGCTTTGGGGCAGGGAGAGGCGAGCAGTACCTC. It specifies CASSFGAGRGEQYL.

Note on this clonotype: Here the CDR3 omits its conserved ending phenylalanine or tryptophan, so a read error is the likely source. The V call is TRBV7-9, the J call TRBJ2-2; no firm D call. The CDR3 loop spans 11 amino acids. Germline CDR1 SEHNR, CDR2 FQNEAQ (reference sequence). The germline V and J ends were trimmed by 4 bases and 5 bases, with 2 bases remaining between them. CDR3: CASSSTGELFL. The CDR3 DNA reads TGTGCCAGCAGCTCTACCGGGGAGCTGTTTTTA.

This clonotype was seen many times. The chain recombines TRBV20-1 with TRBJ2-7, with D hard to call. CDR3 length: 8 residues. Germline CDR1 DFQATT, CDR2 SNEGSKA (reference sequence). Trimming left V 7 bases short and J 6 bases short, with 4 bases between. In DNA form, the CDR3 reads TGCAGTGTTCCCGAGCAGTACTTC. It is translated as CSVPEQYF.

In regard to this clonotype: The CDR3 carries no conserved terminal phenylalanine or tryptophan, so it likely arises from a read error. The CDR3 region has the DNA TGCGCCAGCAGCTCGGACAGGGGACTGCAGTATTCT. As protein: CASSSDRGLQYS. V usage is TRBV5-1 and J usage is TRBJ2-3; 9 bases match TRBD1. This CDR3 spans 12 amino acids. Germline CDR1 SGHRS, CDR2 YFSETQ. Losses at the gene ends were 3 bases for V and 11 bases for J; bases not matched to a gene: 4.

By its share, this clonotype is medium-sized. The chain carries TRBV6-5 and TRBJ2-3; D not certain. The germline CDR1 and CDR2 sequences are MNHEY and SVGAGI. Trimming removed 4 bases from V and 4 bases from J, with 3 bases in between. CDR3 length: 11 residues. CDR3 protein: CASSLADTQYF. Here the CDR3 DNA reads TGTGCCAGCAGTTTAGCAGATACGCAGTATTTT.

A note on this clonotype: Compared with germline, one end of the junction differs, possibly owing to a read error. This chain links TRBV5-6 with TRBJ2-3; TRBD2 is a possible D gene (6 bases). The CDR3 has 15 residues. CDR1 is SGHDT and CDR2 is YYEEEE in the germline V gene. CDR3 DNA sequence: TGTGCCAGCAGCATGGCTAGCGCGGCTACAGATACGCATTATTTT. It encodes CASSMASAATDTHYF.